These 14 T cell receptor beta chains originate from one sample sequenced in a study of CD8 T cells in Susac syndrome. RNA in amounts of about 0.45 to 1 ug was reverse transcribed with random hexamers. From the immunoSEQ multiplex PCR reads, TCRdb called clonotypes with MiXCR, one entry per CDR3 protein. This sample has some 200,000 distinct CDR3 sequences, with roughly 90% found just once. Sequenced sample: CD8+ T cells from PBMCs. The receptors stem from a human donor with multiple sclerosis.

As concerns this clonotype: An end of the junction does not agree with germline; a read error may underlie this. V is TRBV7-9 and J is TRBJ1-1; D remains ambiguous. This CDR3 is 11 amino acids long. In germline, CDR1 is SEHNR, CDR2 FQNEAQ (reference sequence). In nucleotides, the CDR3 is TGTGCCAGCAGGTTAGTCGGCGAAACTTTCTTT. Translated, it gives CASRLVGETFF. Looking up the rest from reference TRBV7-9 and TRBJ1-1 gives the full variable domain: DTGVSQNPRHKITKRGQNVTFRCDPISEHNRLYWYRQTLGQGPEFLTYFQNEAQLEKSRLLSDRFSAERPKGSFSTLEIQRTEQGDSAMYLCASRLVGETFFGQGTRLTVV.

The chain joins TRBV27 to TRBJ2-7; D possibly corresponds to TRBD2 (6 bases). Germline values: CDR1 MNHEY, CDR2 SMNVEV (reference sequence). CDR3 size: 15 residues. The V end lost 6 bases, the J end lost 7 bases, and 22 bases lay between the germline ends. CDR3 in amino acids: CASSPAGGDWDEQYF. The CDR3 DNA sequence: TGTGCCAGCAGCCCTGCCGGCGGGGACTGGGATGAGCAGTACTTC.

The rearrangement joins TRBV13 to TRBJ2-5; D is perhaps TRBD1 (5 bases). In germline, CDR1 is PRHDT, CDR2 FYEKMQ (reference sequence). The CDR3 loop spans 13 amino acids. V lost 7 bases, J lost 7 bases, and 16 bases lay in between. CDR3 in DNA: TGTGCCAGCACCCTGGGGCCACCAGGGACCCAGTACTTC. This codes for CASTLGPPGTQYF.

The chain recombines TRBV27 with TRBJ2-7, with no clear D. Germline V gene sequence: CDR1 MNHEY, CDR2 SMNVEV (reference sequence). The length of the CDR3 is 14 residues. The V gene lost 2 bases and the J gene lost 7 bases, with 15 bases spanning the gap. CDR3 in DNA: TGTGCCAGCAGTTTAAGTTCGGGCCCCGGGGAGCAGTACTTC. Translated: CASSLSSGPGEQYF.

For the CDR3, the DNA is TGTGCCAGCAGTCCCGGTCACGGGGAGCTGTTTTTT. The encoded protein is CASSPGHGELFF. The chain couples TRBV6-5 to TRBJ2-2; D gene unclear. Germline CDR1 reads MNHEY; CDR2 reads SVGAGI. Trimming cost V 5 bases and J 7 bases, with 8 bases left between them. CDR3 size: 12 residues.

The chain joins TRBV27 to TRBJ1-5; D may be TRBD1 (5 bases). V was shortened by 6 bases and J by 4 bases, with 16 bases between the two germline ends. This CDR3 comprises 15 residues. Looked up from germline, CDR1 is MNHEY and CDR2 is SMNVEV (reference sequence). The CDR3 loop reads CASRRLWGENQPQHF. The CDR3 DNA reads TGTGCCAGCAGGAGACTCTGGGGGGAAAATCAGCCCCAGCATTTT.

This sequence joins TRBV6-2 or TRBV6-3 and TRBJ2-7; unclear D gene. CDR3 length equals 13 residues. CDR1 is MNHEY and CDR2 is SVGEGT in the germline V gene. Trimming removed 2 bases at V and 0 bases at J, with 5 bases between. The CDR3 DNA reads TGTGCCAGCAGTTACGGCCTCTCCTACGAGCAGTACTTC. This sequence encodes CASSYGLSYEQYF.

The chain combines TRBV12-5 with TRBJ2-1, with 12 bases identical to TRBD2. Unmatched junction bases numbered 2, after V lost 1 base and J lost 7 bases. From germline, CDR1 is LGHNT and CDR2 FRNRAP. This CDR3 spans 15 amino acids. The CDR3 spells CASGLGLAGANEQFF. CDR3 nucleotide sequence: TGTGCTAGTGGTTTGGGACTAGCGGGAGCAAATGAGCAGTTCTTC.

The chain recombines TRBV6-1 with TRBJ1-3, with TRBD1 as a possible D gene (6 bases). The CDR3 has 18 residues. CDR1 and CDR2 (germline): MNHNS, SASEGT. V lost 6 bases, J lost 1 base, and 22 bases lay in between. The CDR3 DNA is TGTGCCAGCAGGGCCGGACAGCTAAAAAGAAAGTCTGGAAACACCATATATTTT. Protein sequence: CASRAGQLKRKSGNTIYF.

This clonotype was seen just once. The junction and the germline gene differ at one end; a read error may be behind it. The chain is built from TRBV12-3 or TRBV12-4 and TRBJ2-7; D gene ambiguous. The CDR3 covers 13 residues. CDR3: CASSFHTGSIKDF. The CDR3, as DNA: TGTGCCAGCAGTTTTCACACCGGATCTATCAAGGACTTC.

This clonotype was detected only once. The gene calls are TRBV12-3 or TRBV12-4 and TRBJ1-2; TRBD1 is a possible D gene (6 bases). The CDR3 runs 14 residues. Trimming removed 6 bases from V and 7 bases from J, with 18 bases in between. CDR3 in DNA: TGTGCCAGCAGCGCAGGGACATCCCCCCGTGGCTACACCTTC. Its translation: CASSAGTSPRGYTF.

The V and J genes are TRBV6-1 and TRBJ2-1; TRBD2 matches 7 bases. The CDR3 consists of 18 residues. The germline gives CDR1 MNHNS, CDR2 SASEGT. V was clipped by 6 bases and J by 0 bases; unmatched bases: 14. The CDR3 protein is CASSTAPPGLSSYNEQFF. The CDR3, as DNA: TGTGCCAGCAGCACAGCACCACCGGGACTAAGCTCCTACAATGAGCAGTTCTTC.

As DNA, the CDR3 is TGTGCCAGCAGTTTAGTCGGGGGAAGCTACGAGCAGTACTTC. Amino acids: CASSLVGGSYEQYF. This chain connects TRBV27 to TRBJ2-7, with TRBD2 as a possible D gene (6 bases). CDR3 size: 14 residues. The germline gives CDR1 MNHEY, CDR2 SMNVEV (reference sequence). The V and J ends lost 2 bases and 3 bases respectively, with 11 bases between them.

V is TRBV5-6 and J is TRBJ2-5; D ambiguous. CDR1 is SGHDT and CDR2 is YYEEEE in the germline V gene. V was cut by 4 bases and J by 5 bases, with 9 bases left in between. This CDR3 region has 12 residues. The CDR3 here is CASSRGRETQYF. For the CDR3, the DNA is TGTGCCAGCAGCCGCGGACGGGAGACCCAGTACTTC. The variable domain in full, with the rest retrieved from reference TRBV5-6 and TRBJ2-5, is DAGVTQSPTHLIKTRGQQVTLRCSPKSGHDTVSWYQQALGQGPQFIFQYYEEEERQRGNFPDRFSGHQFPNYSSELNVNALLLGDSALYLCASSRGRETQYFGPGTRLLVL.